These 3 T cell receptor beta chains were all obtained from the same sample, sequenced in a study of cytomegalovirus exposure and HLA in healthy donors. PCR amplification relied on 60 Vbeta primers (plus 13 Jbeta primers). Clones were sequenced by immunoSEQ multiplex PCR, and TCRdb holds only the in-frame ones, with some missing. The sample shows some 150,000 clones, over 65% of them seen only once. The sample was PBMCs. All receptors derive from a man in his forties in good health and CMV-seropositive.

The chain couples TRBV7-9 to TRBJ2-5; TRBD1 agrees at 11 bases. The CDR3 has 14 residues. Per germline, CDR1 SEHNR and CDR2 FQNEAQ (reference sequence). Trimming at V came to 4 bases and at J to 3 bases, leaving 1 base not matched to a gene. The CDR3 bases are TGTGCCAGCAGCTCGGGACAGGGGGAAGAGACCCAGTACTTC. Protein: CASSSGQGEETQYF. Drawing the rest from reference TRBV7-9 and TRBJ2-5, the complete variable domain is DTGVSQNPRHKITKRGQNVTFRCDPISEHNRLYWYRQTLGQGPEFLTYFQNEAQLEKSRLLSDRFSAERPKGSFSTLEIQRTEQGDSAMYLCASSSGQGEETQYFGPGTRLLVL.

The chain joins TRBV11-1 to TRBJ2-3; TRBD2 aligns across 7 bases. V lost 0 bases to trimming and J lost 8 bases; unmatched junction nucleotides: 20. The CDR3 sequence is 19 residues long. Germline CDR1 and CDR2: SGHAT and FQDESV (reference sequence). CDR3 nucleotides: TGTGCCAGCAGCTTAGCGAACCCGGGACTACAGTGGTCTCTCCTTACGCAGTATTTT. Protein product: CASSLANPGLQWSLLTQYF.

The CDR3 nucleotides read TGTGCCAGCAGCTTATCCCCCGCCAGGGGTTATGGCTACACCTTC. This codes for CASSLSPARGYGYTF. The rearrangement joins TRBV7-2 to TRBJ1-2, with D possibly matching TRBD1 (6 bases). The CDR3 has 15 residues. Trimming cost V 2 bases and J 5 bases, with 15 bases left between them. Per the germline V gene, CDR1 is SGHTA and CDR2 is FQGNSA.